The 30 T cell receptor beta chains given below trace back to one sample, sequenced in a study of T cell repertoires in cytomegalovirus infection. No antigen has been assigned to these receptors. In TCRdb, the reads were re-called with MiXCR into one record per CDR3 protein. The sample holds some 560,000 distinct CDR3 sequences, 40% seen once. The sample consisted of cultured PBMCs, taken from culture after CMV antigen stimulation. Receptors originate from a human donor in good health (CMV status not recorded). Some clones in this sample may be carry-over from other donors' samples.

This clonotype is a singleton in its sample. The rearrangement links TRBV24-1 to TRBJ1-1, with TRBD1 identical over 9 bases. V dropped 5 bases and J dropped 3; count of bases not matched to a gene: 9. This CDR3 has 16 amino acids. Germline V gives CDR1 KGHDR, CDR2 SFDVKD. The CDR3 DNA reads as TGTGCCACCAGTGCCCCATGGACAGGGGCGGACACTGAAGCTTTCTTT. Encoded protein: CATSAPWTGADTEAFF.

The chain links TRBV20-1 to TRBJ1-5, with D maybe TRBD1 (5 bases). Deletions cut 3 bases from V and 2 bases from J, with 8 bases between. Per the germline V gene, CDR1 is DFQATT and CDR2 is SNEGSKA (reference sequence). This CDR3 comprises 13 residues. CDR3 in DNA: TGCAGTGCTAGCAGGGAGGGCAATCAGCCCCAGCATTTT. Translating it yields CSASREGNQPQHF.

This clonotype was seen more than once but under ten times. The rearrangement uses TRBV19 and TRBJ1-1; 7 nucleotides align to TRBD1. Germline V gene data show CDR1 as LNHDA and CDR2 as SQIVND (reference sequence). Trimming took 5 bases from V and 2 from J; bases not matched to a gene: 11. The CDR3 spans 16 residues. CDR3 sequence: CASSPQGGLRNTEAFF. The CDR3 nucleotides are TGTGCCAGTAGTCCTCAGGGGGGGCTTCGTAACACTGAAGCTTTCTTT.

The V call is TRBV24-1, the J call TRBJ2-3; D assignment may be TRBD1 or TRBD2 (6 bases each). From germline, CDR1 is KGHDR and CDR2 SFDVKD. CDR3 length: 13 amino acids. Trimming took 5 bases from V and 3 from J, leaving 8 bases between them. The CDR3 sequence: CATSVGGTDTQYF. In DNA, the CDR3 is TGTGCCACCAGTGTAGGGGGGACAGATACGCAGTATTTT.

The chain links TRBV7-9 to TRBJ2-4; unclear D gene. Between the trimmed V and J ends, which lost 1 base and 0 bases, there was a span of 19 bases. The CDR3 contains 19 residues. Germline CDR1 SEHNR, CDR2 FQNEAQ (reference sequence). As DNA, the CDR3 is TGTGCCAGCAGCTTAGACCGGATCTACGGTAGGCTAGCCAAAAACATTCAGTACTTC. This translates into CASSLDRIYGRLAKNIQYF. The entire variable domain, with the rest obtained from reference TRBV7-9 and TRBJ2-4, is as follows: DTGVSQNPRHKITKRGQNVTFRCDPISEHNRLYWYRQTLGQGPEFLTYFQNEAQLEKSRLLSDRFSAERPKGSFSTLEIQRTEQGDSAMYLCASSLDRIYGRLAKNIQYFGAGTRLSVL.

This clonotype was seen many times. The chain is built from TRBV7-8 and TRBJ1-6; 8 bases agree with TRBD1. The trim removed 3 bases at V and 7 bases at J, leaving 5 bases unmatched. The CDR3 loop spans 15 amino acids. Germline V lookup: CDR1 SGHVS, CDR2 FQNEAQ. CDR3 DNA sequence: TGTGCCAGCAGCTTCGACAGGGGTAGCAATTCACCCCTCCACTTT. It yields the protein CASSFDRGSNSPLHF.

This clonotype appeared a few times. The chain is built from TRBV7-2 and TRBJ1-3; unclear D gene. Trimming cost V 2 bases and J 2 bases, with 13 bases left between them. The CDR3 covers 16 residues. Germline V gene sequence: CDR1 SGHTA, CDR2 FQGNSA. The CDR3 nucleotides are TGTGCCAGCAGCTTATCTCCTGCAGAGACTGGAAACACCATATATTTT. Translation: CASSLSPAETGNTIYF. Full variable domain (remainder filled in from reference TRBV7-2 and TRBJ1-3): GAGVSQSPSNKVTEKGKDVELRCDPISGHTALYWYRQSLGQGLEFLIYFQGNSAPDKSGLPSDRFSAERTGGSVSTLTIQRTQQEDSAVYLCASSLSPAETGNTIYFGEGSWLTVV.

This clonotype was seen only once. This chain links TRBV20-1 with TRBJ1-1, with a possible D match to TRBD1 (5 bases). CDR3 length: 18 amino acids. The germline gives CDR1 DFQATT, CDR2 SNEGSKA (reference sequence). V lost 0 bases and J lost 1, with 21 bases in between. This chain's CDR3 is CSARDWNLGDWENTEAFF. CDR3 nucleotide sequence: TGCAGTGCTAGAGATTGGAACCTTGGGGACTGGGAGAACACTGAAGCTTTCTTT.

The V call is TRBV5-6, the J call TRBJ2-2; tentatively, D is TRBD2 (5 bases). Between the trimmed V and J ends, which lost 0 bases and 6 bases, there was a span of 12 bases. Germline CDR1 is SGHDT and CDR2 is YYEEEE. This CDR3 spans 15 amino acids. This CDR3 reads CASSLGGPGAGELFF. The CDR3 nucleotides are TGTGCCAGCAGCTTGGGAGGGCCCGGAGCCGGGGAGCTGTTTTTT. The full variable domain, with the rest looked up from reference TRBV5-6 and TRBJ2-2, is DAGVTQSPTHLIKTRGQQVTLRCSPKSGHDTVSWYQQALGQGPQFIFQYYEEEERQRGNFPDRFSGHQFPNYSSELNVNALLLGDSALYLCASSLGGPGAGELFFGEGSRLTVL.

V usage is TRBV12-3 or TRBV12-4 and J usage is TRBJ2-5; TRBD2 matches 11 bases. With V trimmed by 7 bases and J by 5 bases, 9 bases remained unmatched. The CDR3 runs 15 residues. This chain's CDR3 is CASTVTSGARETQYF. Here the CDR3 DNA reads TGTGCCAGCACTGTGACTAGCGGGGCGCGGGAGACCCAGTACTTC.

The chain carries TRBV7-6 and TRBJ2-1; the D is unclear. The CDR3 has 14 amino acids. CDR1 and CDR2 (germline): SGHVS, FNYEAQ. With 1 base removed from V and 6 bases from J, the gap between germline ends came to 10 bases. Here the CDR3 DNA reads TGTGCCAGCAGCTTAGGGCCACTGGGCAATGAGCAGTTCTTC. This translates into CASSLGPLGNEQFF.

This clonotype was seen just once. This chain links TRBV11-2 with TRBJ2-5, with D possibly matching TRBD1 (6 bases). Germline CDR1 is SGHAT and CDR2 is FQNNGV. Between the trimmed V and J ends, which lost 6 bases and 5 bases, there was a span of 19 bases. The CDR3 length is 15 residues. In DNA, the CDR3 is TGTGCCAGCAGACCCGCAGGGGTCATCTGGGAGACCCAGTACTTC. Residues: CASRPAGVIWETQYF. The variable domain in full, completed from reference TRBV11-2 and TRBJ2-5, reads EAGVAQSPRYKIIEKRQSVAFWCNPISGHATLYWYQQILGQGPKLLIQFQNNGVVDDSQLPKDRFSAERLKGVDSTLKIQPAKLEDSAVYLCASRPAGVIWETQYFGPGTRLLVL.

In this sample, this clonotype turned up many times. The chain has TRBV7-2 and TRBJ1-2; D is possibly TRBD1 (6 bases). CDR1 SGHTA and CDR2 FQGNSA come from the germline V gene. This CDR3 comprises 13 residues. V shed 4 bases and J shed 10 bases, with 16 bases lying between them. CDR3 nucleotides: TGTGCCAGCAGCTCAGGTTCAACAGGGTTCTACACCTTC. Its protein is CASSSGSTGFYTF.

The chain is built from TRBV11-2 and TRBJ2-7; unclear D gene. The V end was cut by 5 bases, the J end by 8 bases, with 19 bases between. Germline CDR1 reads SGHAT; CDR2 reads FQNNGV. The CDR3 loop spans 14 amino acids. The CDR3 region has the DNA TGTGCCAGCAGCGATAAGGGCTGGTTTACGAAGCAGTACTTC. Translating gives CASSDKGWFTKQYF.

The V gene is TRBV20-1, the J gene TRBJ2-1, with no clear D. The CDR3 runs to 13 residues. The germline V gene encodes CDR1 DFQATT and CDR2 SNEGSKA (reference sequence). Trimming shortened V by 8 bases and J by 8 bases, and 19 bases separated the two germline ends. The CDR3 DNA follows: TGCAGTACCCAACTCGAAACCTTGGATGAGCAGTTCTTC. The encoded protein is CSTQLETLDEQFF.

This chain joins TRBV7-6 and TRBJ1-6, with 8 positions matching TRBD1. CDR1 and CDR2 from the germline V gene are SGHVS and FNYEAQ. The junction had 4 bases not matched to a gene; V was cut back by 5 bases and J by 7 bases. The CDR3 is 14 amino acids. CDR3 nucleotides: TGTGCCAGCAGCGTCAGACAGGGGAATTCACCCCTCCACTTT. Translated, it gives CASSVRQGNSPLHF.

This chain links TRBV12-5 with TRBJ2-3; D unclear. The CDR3 is 10 amino acids. The germline gives CDR1 LGHNT, CDR2 FRNRAP. In DNA form, the CDR3 reads TGTGCGATTGGCCCAGATACGCAGTATTTT. Protein sequence: CAIGPDTQYF.

The rearrangement joins TRBV7-8 to TRBJ2-7, with 7 nucleotides matching TRBD1. The CDR3 has 15 residues. Germline CDR1 reads SGHVS; CDR2 reads FQNEAQ. V lost 5 bases, J lost 0 bases, and 7 bases stayed unmatched. The CDR3 DNA follows: TGTGCCAGCAGCCCCATGACAGGGTTCTCCTACGAGCAGTACTTC. It specifies CASSPMTGFSYEQYF.

This clonotype has more than one count but fewer than ten. The gene calls are TRBV12-3 or TRBV12-4 and TRBJ1-1; D is possibly TRBD1 (5 bases). V lost 6 bases and J lost 0, with 11 bases in between. The CDR3 sequence is 14 residues long. CDR3 sequence reads: CASRTGGMNTEAFF. CDR3 bases: TGTGCCAGCAGAACAGGAGGTATGAACACTGAAGCTTTCTTT.

This clonotype showed up many times. The rearrangement links TRBV7-8 to TRBJ2-5, with D possibly matching TRBD1 (5 bases). Germline V gene sequence: CDR1 SGHVS, CDR2 FQNEAQ. Trimming shortened V by 2 bases and J by 4 bases, and 11 bases separated the two germline ends. This CDR3 comprises 14 residues. CDR3 sequence reads: CASSLYRQGETQYF. The DNA for the CDR3 is TGTGCCAGCAGCTTATATAGGCAGGGAGAGACCCAGTACTTC.

The CDR3 coding sequence is TGTGCCAGCAGTCCCGTGGGGGACCCCATCTATGGCTACACCTTC. Its protein product is CASSPVGDPIYGYTF. This chain uses TRBV27 with TRBJ1-2; maybe TRBD1 (5 bases). The CDR3 is 15 amino acids. The V and J ends lost 5 bases and 4 bases respectively, with 17 bases between them. CDR1 is MNHEY, CDR2 SMNVEV, per germline (reference sequence).

The chain combines TRBV7-2 with TRBJ2-7, with TRBD1 matching over 8 bases. J lost 6 bases, V lost 1 base, and 8 bases had no gene match. Germline CDR1 SGHTA, CDR2 FQGNSA. The CDR3 totals 15 residues. The CDR3 nucleotides are TGTGCCAGCAGCTTAGGTCCGGACAGGGCGAGCGAGCAGTACTTC. It encodes CASSLGPDRASEQYF.

The chain combines TRBV20-1 with TRBJ2-1; D unclear. Trimming took off 1 base at V and 6 bases at J, with 10 bases between the two ends. The CDR3 length is 13 residues. Germline CDR1 is DFQATT and CDR2 is SNEGSKA (reference sequence). CDR3 bases: TGCAGTGCTAGAGTCCAGAATTTCAATGAGCAGTTCTTC. This sequence encodes CSARVQNFNEQFF.

The chain uses TRBV12-5 and TRBJ2-5, with 8 nucleotides matching TRBD2. From germline, CDR1 is LGHNT and CDR2 FRNRAP. Trimming removed 5 bases from V and 7 bases from J; junction bases left unmatched: 9. The CDR3 has 14 amino acids. The CDR3 nucleotides are TGTGCTAGTGGTCCTACGGGGGGGCGGCTGACCCAGTACTTC. This gives the protein CASGPTGGRLTQYF.

The chain recombines TRBV6-6 with TRBJ2-3; 7 bases agree with TRBD2. The V and J ends lost 4 bases and 0 bases, in that order; junction bases with no gene match: 7. This CDR3 comprises 16 residues. From germline, CDR1 is MNHNY and CDR2 SVGAGI (reference sequence). As DNA, the CDR3 is TGTGCCAGCAGTTCACAAGCGGGGTCTAGCACAGATACGCAGTATTTT. It codes for CASSSQAGSSTDTQYF.

This clonotype was detected only once. The chain has TRBV7-8 and TRBJ1-4, with 7 bases lining up with TRBD1. CDR1 is SGHVS and CDR2 is FQNEAQ in the germline V gene. The V segment lost 3 bases and the J segment 12 bases; nucleotides outside the gene matches: 19. The CDR3 runs 17 residues. Here the CDR3 reads CASSLDRWRFPAEQLFF. CDR3 sequence (DNA): TGTGCCAGCAGCTTGGACAGGTGGCGGTTTCCGGCCGAACAACTGTTTTTT.

The rearrangement joins TRBV6-1 to TRBJ2-3, with 8 bases that match TRBD2. V lost 6 bases, J lost 0 bases, and 5 bases stayed unmatched. The CDR3 covers 15 residues. CDR1 and CDR2 (germline): MNHNS, SASEGT. The CDR3 DNA reads as TGTGCCAGCAGGGAAACTAGCGGAAGCACAGATACGCAGTATTTT. Translated, it gives CASRETSGSTDTQYF.

This clonotype was detected only a few times. The J gene is TRBJ2-7, the V gene TRBV6-2 or TRBV6-3; 13 bases are a match to TRBD2. The junction had 8 bases not matched to a gene; V was cut back by 5 bases and J by 7 bases. CDR1 and CDR2 from the germline V gene are MNHEY and SVGEGT. The CDR3 loop spans 15 amino acids. CDR3: CASSPGTSGALEQYF. The CDR3 DNA is TGTGCCAGCAGTCCCGGGACTAGCGGGGCCCTGGAGCAGTACTTC.

V gene TRBV6-2 or TRBV6-3 combines with J gene TRBJ2-2; no clear D gene. Between the trimmed V and J ends, which lost 5 bases and 6 bases, there was a span of 10 bases. This CDR3 is built from 13 residues. In germline, CDR1 is MNHEY, CDR2 SVGEGT. DNA of the CDR3: TGTGCCAGCAGTCTCCAGAGTTCCGGGGAGCTGTTTTTT. It yields the protein CASSLQSSGELFF.

V gene TRBV5-4 combines with J gene TRBJ1-2; perhaps TRBD1 as D (5 bases). Germline V gives CDR1 SGHNT, CDR2 YYREEE (reference sequence). This CDR3 comprises 13 residues. Trimming stripped 4 bases from V and 7 bases from J, with 14 bases between. CDR3 sequence reads: CASSLRGNGGYTF. The CDR3 DNA follows: TGTGCCAGCAGCCTCCGGGGGAACGGTGGCTACACCTTC.